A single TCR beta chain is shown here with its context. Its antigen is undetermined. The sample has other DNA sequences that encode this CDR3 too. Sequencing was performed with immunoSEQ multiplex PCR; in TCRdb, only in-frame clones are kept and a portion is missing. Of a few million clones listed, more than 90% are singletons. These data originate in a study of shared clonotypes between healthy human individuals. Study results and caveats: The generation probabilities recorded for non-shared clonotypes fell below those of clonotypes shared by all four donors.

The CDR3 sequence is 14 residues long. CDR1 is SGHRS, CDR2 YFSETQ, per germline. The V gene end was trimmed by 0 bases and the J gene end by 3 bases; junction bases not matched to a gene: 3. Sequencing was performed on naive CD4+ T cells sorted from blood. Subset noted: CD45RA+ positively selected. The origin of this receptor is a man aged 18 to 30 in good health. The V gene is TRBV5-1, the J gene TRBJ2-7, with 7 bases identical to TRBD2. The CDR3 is CASSLERGSYEQYF. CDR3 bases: TGCGCCAGCAGCTTGGAGCGGGGTAGCTACGAGCAGTACTTC.